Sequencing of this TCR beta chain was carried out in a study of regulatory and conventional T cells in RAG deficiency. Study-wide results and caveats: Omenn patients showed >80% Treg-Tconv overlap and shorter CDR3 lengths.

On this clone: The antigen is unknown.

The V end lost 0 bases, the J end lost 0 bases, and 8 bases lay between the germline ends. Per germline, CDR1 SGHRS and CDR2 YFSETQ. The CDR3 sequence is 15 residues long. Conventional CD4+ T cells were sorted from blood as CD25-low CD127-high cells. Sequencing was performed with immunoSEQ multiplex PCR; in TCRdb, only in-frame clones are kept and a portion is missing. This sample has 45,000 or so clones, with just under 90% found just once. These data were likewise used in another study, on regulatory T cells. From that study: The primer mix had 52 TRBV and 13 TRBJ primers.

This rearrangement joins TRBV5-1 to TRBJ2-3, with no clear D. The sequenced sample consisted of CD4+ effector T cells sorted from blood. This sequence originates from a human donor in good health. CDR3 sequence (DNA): TGCGCCAGCAGCTTGGTACGGCCTAGCACAGATACGCAGTATTTT. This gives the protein CASSLVRPSTDTQYF.